These 6 T cell receptor beta chains came from one sample sequenced in a study of radiation and T cells in renal cell carcinoma. Time point here: blood 4 weeks post-SBRT, at nephrectomy. Treatment of the sample: 15 Gy SBRT to primary tumor, nephrectomy 4 weeks later. Only in-frame clones appear in the TCRdb table, and some are missing; sequencing was by immunoSEQ multiplex PCR. Among 130,000 to 150,000 clones listed, less than 90% were seen once. Here the sequenced sample was blood, taken from a patient whose treatment included radiotherapy and nephrectomy. These receptors all come from a woman aged 45-65 years with renal cell carcinoma.

This rearrangement joins TRBV4-1 to TRBJ2-2; D gene ambiguous. Germline loops: CDR1 MGHRA, CDR2 YSYEKL. CDR3 length: 14 amino acids. V lost 4 bases and J 6 bases, leaving 12 bases between the germline ends. CDR3 sequence (DNA): TGCGCCAGCAGCCGCGATCCGAGGTCCGGGGAGCTGTTTTTT. Translated: CASSRDPRSGELFF.

This clone has only a few counts. The CDR3 DNA is TGTGCCACGAACCGACTAGCGGGAGACGCCGGGGAGCTGTTTTTT. Residues: CATNRLAGDAGELFF. The genes are TRBV10-3 and TRBJ2-2; 12 bases agree with TRBD2. The ends lost 10 bases at V and 6 bases at J; junction bases unmatched: 9. The length of the CDR3 is 15 residues. Germline CDR1 is ENHRY and CDR2 is SYGVKD.

The genes are TRBV19 and TRBJ2-7, with D unresolved. Germline V gene lookup returns CDR1 LNHDA and CDR2 SQIVND (reference sequence). V was cut by 3 bases and J by 4 bases, with 16 bases left in between. This CDR3 has 15 amino acids. The CDR3 region has the DNA TGTGCCAGTAGTATTATATCAAAGGGTTGGTACGAGCAGTACTTC. Translation: CASSIISKGWYEQYF.

The rearrangement uses TRBV7-2 and TRBJ2-2; the D gene is possibly TRBD1 (7 bases). The CDR3 is 14 residues long. Germline loops: CDR1 SGHTA, CDR2 FQGNSA. V gave up 5 bases and J gave up 3 bases, with 10 bases separating them. The CDR3 nucleotides are TGTGCCAGCAGCGCGGGACAGCACACCGGGGAGCTGTTTTTT. This encodes CASSAGQHTGELFF. Supplemented by reference TRBV7-2 and TRBJ2-2, the full variable domain reads GAGVSQSPSNKVTEKGKDVELRCDPISGHTALYWYRQSLGQGLEFLIYFQGNSAPDKSGLPSDRFSAERTGGSVSTLTIQRTQQEDSAVYLCASSAGQHTGELFFGEGSRLTVL.

The gene calls are TRBV7-2 and TRBJ2-1; D not resolved. In germline, CDR1 is SGHTA, CDR2 FQGNSA. The CDR3 runs 15 residues. V was cut by 7 bases and J by 0 bases, with 13 bases left in between. The CDR3 bases are TGTGCCAGCACCCCTGGCAGAAGCTCCTACAATGAGCAGTTCTTC. This sequence encodes CASTPGRSSYNEQFF.

The rearrangement uses TRBV28 and TRBJ2-1; D possibly matches TRBD1 or TRBD2 (6 bases each). V was trimmed by 7 bases and J by 7 bases, leaving 17 bases between them. This CDR3 has 14 amino acids. The germline V gene has CDR1 MDHEN and CDR2 SYDVKM. DNA for the CDR3: TGTGCCAGCACCCAACGGGGGCCGTGGAATGAGCAGTTCTTC. Translating it yields CASTQRGPWNEQFF.